This TCR beta chain was recovered during a study of cytomegalovirus exposure and HLA in healthy donors. Study-wide points: Segments of the TCR beta V type were, in most cases, productive about 87% or about 30% of the time in an earlier analysis.

To note about this clone: Its antigen remains unknown.

Trimming removed 4 bases from V and 4 bases from J; junction bases left unmatched: 20. This CDR3 region has 19 residues. Germline V gene sequence: CDR1 SGHNT, CDR2 YYREEE (reference sequence). PCR primers comprised 60 Vbeta and 13 Jbeta primers. Under the authors' procedure: In a later analysis, 80 million to 100 million unique TCR beta chains included roughly 11 million shared by two or more donors. Profiling relied on immunoSEQ multiplex PCR, and the TCRdb table lists in-frame clones only, not all of them. The V and J calls and the clone size are those of that table, but D and trimming were determined from the DNA. The sample lists about 63,000 clones, approximately 70% seen once, with 5% to 7% in the top ten.

This TCR was recovered from a man aged 45-65 years in good health and CMV-seronegative. The rearrangement links TRBV5-4 to TRBJ2-5, with 9 positions matching TRBD2. Input material: PBMCs. Here the CDR3 DNA reads TGTGCCAGCAGCCCTGGGGGAGCGGGGGGTAGCGGGTTTGGAGAGACCCAGTACTTC. Protein: CASSPGGAGGSGFGETQYF.